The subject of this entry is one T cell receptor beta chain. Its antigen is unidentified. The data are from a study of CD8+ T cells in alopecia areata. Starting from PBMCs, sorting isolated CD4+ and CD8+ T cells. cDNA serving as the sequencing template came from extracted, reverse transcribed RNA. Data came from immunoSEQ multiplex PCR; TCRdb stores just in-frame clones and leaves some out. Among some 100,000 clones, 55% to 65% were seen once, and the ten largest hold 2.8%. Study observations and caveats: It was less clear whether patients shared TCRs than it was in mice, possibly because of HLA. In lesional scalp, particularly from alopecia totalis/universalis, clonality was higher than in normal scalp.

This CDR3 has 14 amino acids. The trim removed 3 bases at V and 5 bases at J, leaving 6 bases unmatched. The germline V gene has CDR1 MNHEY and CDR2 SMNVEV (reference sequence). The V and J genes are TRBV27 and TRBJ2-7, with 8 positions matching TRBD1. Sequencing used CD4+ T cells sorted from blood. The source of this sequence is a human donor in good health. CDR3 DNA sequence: TGTGCCAGCAGTTTTTGGACAGGGTACCACGAGCAGTACTTC. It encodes CASSFWTGYHEQYF.